These 11 T cell receptor beta chains came from one sample sequenced in a study of blood T cell repertoires in COVID-19. The table came from immunoSEQ multiplex PCR; TCRdb's copy has only in-frame clones and leaves some out. The sample records approximately 470,000 clones, roughly nine tenths being singletons. Sequencing used PBMCs or T cells enriched from blood (not recorded which). The receptors here all came from a woman between 18 and 29 years old who had recovered from COVID-19.

V and J are TRBV30 and TRBJ1-5, with a possible D match to TRBD1 (6 bases). V lost 3 bases and J lost 3, with 9 bases in between. CDR1 is GTSNPN, CDR2 SVGIG, per germline (reference sequence). The CDR3 runs 13 residues. The CDR3, as DNA: TGTGCCTGGAGCGACAGGACCAATCAGCCCCAGCATTTT. It encodes CAWSDRTNQPQHF.

The genes are TRBV11-2 and TRBJ1-2; D unclear. Germline-derived CDR1 and CDR2 are SGHAT and FQNNGV. There are 14 residues in the CDR3. V dropped 0 bases and J dropped 8 bases, with 13 bases sitting between them. CDR3 protein: CASSLDWSGWGYTF. CDR3 in DNA: TGTGCCAGCAGCTTAGATTGGTCGGGGTGGGGCTACACCTTC.

This clone came up once. The rearrangement joins TRBV20-1 to TRBJ1-2, with 8 positions matching TRBD1. Unmatched junction bases numbered 13, after V lost 3 bases and J lost 7 bases. The CDR3 sequence is 15 residues long. Germline CDR1 and CDR2: DFQATT and SNEGSKA (reference sequence). The CDR3 DNA reads TGCAGTGCTAGTTCGTCAGGGGGCGCATACCGTGGCTACACCTTC. Translated: CSASSSGGAYRGYTF.

A remark on this clone: In the same sample, other DNA sequences code for this CDR3. CDR3 loop: CASSQDGGGTEAFF. CDR3 in DNA: TGTGCCAGCAGCCAAGATGGGGGAGGTACTGAAGCTTTCTTT. This chain joins TRBV3-1 (or the pseudogene TRBV3-2) and TRBJ1-1, with a weak D call TRBD1 (5 bases). Germline V gene lookup returns CDR1 LGHDT and CDR2 YNNKEL (reference sequence). This CDR3 has 14 residues. The V end was cut by 0 bases, the J end by 5 bases, with 10 bases between.

This sequence joins TRBV18 and TRBJ1-6; D call uncertain. Germline V gene lookup returns CDR1 KGHSH and CDR2 LQKENI. The CDR3 runs to 14 residues. V was shortened by 2 bases and J by 7 bases, with 9 bases between the two germline ends. The CDR3 is CASSPDTGNSPLHF. The CDR3 DNA reads TGTGCCAGCTCACCAGACACGGGGAATTCACCCCTCCACTTT.

The gene calls are TRBV7-2 and TRBJ1-2; 9 nucleotides align to TRBD1. V lost 0 bases to trimming and J lost 8 bases; unmatched junction nucleotides: 7. From germline, CDR1 is SGHTA and CDR2 FQGNSA. The CDR3 has 15 amino acids. CDR3 bases: TGTGCCAGCAGCTTAGCCGGGACAGGGTCGAACGGCTACACCTTC. Protein: CASSLAGTGSNGYTF. The full variable domain, with the rest looked up from reference TRBV7-2 and TRBJ1-2, is GAGVSQSPSNKVTEKGKDVELRCDPISGHTALYWYRQSLGQGLEFLIYFQGNSAPDKSGLPSDRFSAERTGGSVSTLTIQRTQQEDSAVYLCASSLAGTGSNGYTFGSGTRLTVV.

This clone was recorded once. J is TRBJ2-3 and V is TRBV2; a possible D gene is TRBD2 (6 bases). The CDR3 runs 16 residues. Germline-derived CDR1 and CDR2 are SNHLY and FYNNEI. With 7 bases removed from V and 2 bases from J, the gap between germline ends came to 19 bases. This CDR3 is CASIEGLAVFTDTQYF. CDR3 DNA sequence: TGTGCCAGCATTGAGGGGTTAGCGGTTTTCACAGATACGCAGTATTTT.

The sample holds one count of this clone. The chain recombines TRBV12-3 or TRBV12-4 with TRBJ1-5; no clear D. This CDR3 comprises 13 residues. The V end was cut by 6 bases, the J end by 2 bases, with 8 bases between. The CDR3 spells CASSPVGNQPQHF. CDR3 in DNA: TGTGCCAGCAGCCCGGTGGGCAATCAGCCCCAGCATTTT.

This sequence joins TRBV19 and TRBJ1-5; TRBD1 agrees at 7 bases. Germline CDR1 and CDR2: LNHDA and SQIVND (reference sequence). V dropped 8 bases and J dropped 2; count of bases not matched to a gene: 9. This CDR3 region has 15 residues. DNA of the CDR3: TGTGCCAGTCAGACGACAGGGAGCGGCAATCAGCCCCAGCATTTT. Translating it yields CASQTTGSGNQPQHF.

The chain employs TRBV5-6 and TRBJ2-7; D might be TRBD1 (6 bases). Germline CDR1 reads SGHDT; CDR2 reads YYEEEE. The CDR3 runs to 14 residues. V lost 0 bases and J 0 bases, leaving 7 bases between the germline ends. The CDR3 DNA reads TGTGCCAGCAGCTTGGCAGGGGCCTCCTACGAGCAGTACTTC. This encodes CASSLAGASYEQYF.

This sequence joins TRBV5-1 and TRBJ1-1; D gene unclear. This CDR3 is 16 amino acids long. Between the trimmed V and J ends, which lost 0 bases and 0 bases, there was a span of 12 bases. Per the germline V gene, CDR1 is SGHRS and CDR2 is YFSETQ. CDR3 in amino acids: CASSLGLKPLNTEAFF. The CDR3 nucleotides read TGCGCCAGCAGCTTGGGACTGAAGCCTTTGAACACTGAAGCTTTCTTT.